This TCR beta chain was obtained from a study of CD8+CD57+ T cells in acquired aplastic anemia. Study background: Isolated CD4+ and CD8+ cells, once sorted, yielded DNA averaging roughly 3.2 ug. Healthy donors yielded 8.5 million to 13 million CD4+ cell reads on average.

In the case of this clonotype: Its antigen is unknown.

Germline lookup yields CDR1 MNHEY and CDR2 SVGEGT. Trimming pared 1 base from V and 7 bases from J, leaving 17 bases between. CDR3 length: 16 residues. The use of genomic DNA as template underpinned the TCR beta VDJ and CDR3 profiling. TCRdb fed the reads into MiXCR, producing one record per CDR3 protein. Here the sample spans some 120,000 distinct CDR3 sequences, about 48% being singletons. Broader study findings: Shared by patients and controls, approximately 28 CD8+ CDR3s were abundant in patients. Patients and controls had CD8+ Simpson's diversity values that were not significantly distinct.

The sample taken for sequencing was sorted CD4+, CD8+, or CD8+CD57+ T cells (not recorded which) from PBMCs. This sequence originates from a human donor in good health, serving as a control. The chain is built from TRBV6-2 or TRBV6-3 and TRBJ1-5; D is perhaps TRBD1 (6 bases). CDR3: CASSYFGQGYGQPQHF. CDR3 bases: TGTGCCAGCAGTTACTTTGGGCAGGGGTATGGACAGCCCCAGCATTTT.